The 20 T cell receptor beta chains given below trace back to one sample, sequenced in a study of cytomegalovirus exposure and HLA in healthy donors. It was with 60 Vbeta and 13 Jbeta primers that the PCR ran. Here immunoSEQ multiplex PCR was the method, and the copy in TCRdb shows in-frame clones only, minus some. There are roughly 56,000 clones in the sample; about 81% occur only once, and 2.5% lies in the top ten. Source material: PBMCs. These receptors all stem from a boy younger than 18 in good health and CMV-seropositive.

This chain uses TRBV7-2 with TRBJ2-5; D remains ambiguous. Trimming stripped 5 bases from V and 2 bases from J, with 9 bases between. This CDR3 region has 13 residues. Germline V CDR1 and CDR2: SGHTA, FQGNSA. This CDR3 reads CASSVVLQETQYF. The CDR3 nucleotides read TGTGCCAGCAGCGTCGTCCTACAAGAGACCCAGTACTTC.

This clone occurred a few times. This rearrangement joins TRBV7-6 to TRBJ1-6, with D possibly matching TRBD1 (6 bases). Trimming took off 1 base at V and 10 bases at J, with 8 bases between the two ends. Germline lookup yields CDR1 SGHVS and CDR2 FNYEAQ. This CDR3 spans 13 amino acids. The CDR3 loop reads CASSLGGGSPLHF. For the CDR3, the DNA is TGTGCCAGCAGCTTAGGGGGGGGCTCACCCCTCCACTTT.

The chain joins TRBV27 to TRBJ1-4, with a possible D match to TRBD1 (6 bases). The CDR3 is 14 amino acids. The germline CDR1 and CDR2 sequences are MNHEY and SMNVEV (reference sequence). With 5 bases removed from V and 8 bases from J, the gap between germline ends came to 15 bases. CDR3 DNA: TGTGCCAGCAGTCGCTTAGGGGGGGAGGAAAAACTGTTTTTT. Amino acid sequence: CASSRLGGEEKLFF. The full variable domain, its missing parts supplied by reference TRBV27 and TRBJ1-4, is EAQVTQNPRYLITVTGKKLTVTCSQNMNHEYMSWYRQDPGLGLRQIYYSMNVEVTDKGDVPEGYKVSRKEKRNFPLILESPSPNQTSLYFCASSRLGGEEKLFFGSGTQLSVL.

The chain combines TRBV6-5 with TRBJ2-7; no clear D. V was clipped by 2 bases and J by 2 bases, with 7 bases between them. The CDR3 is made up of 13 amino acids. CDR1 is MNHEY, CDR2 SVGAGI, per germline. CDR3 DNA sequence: TGTGCCAGCAGTTACGAGGTGGCCTACGAGCAGTACTTC. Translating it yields CASSYEVAYEQYF.

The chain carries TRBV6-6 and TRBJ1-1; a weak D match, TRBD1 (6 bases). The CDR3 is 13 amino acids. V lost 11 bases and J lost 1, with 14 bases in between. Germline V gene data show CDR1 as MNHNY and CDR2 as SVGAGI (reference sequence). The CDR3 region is CAGTLGQNTEAFF. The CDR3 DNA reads TGTGCCGGCACTTTGGGACAGAACACTGAAGCTTTCTTT.

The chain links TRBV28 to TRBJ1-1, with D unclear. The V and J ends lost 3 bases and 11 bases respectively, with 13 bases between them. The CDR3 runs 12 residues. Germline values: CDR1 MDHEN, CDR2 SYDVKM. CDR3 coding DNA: TGTGCCAGCAGTTTGCGAGAAAAGAAGGCTTTCTTT. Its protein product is CASSLREKKAFF.

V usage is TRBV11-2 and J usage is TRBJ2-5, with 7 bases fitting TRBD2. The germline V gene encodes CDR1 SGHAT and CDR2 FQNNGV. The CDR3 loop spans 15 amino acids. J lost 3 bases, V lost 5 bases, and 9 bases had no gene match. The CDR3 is CASSAAKRGEETQYF. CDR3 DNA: TGTGCCAGCAGCGCGGCAAAACGGGGGGAAGAGACCCAGTACTTC. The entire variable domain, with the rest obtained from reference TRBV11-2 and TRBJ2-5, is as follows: EAGVAQSPRYKIIEKRQSVAFWCNPISGHATLYWYQQILGQGPKLLIQFQNNGVVDDSQLPKDRFSAERLKGVDSTLKIQPAKLEDSAVYLCASSAAKRGEETQYFGPGTRLLVL.

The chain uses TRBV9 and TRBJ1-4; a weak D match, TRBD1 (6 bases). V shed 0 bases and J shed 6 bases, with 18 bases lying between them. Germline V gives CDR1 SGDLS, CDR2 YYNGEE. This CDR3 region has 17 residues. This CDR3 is CASSVAGEPFGYEKLFF. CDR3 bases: TGTGCCAGCAGCGTAGCAGGGGAACCCTTCGGGTATGAAAAACTGTTTTTT.

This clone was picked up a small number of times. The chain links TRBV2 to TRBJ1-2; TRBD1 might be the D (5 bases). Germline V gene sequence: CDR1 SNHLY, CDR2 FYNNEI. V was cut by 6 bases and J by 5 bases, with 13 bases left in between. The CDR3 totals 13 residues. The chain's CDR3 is CASSSDTSYGYTF. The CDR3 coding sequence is TGTGCCAGCAGCTCGGACACCTCTTATGGCTACACCTTC.

CDR3 nucleotides: TGTGCCAGCAAAGCGGGAGCTTCCTACGAGCAGTACTTC. Its translation: CASKAGASYEQYF. The chain uses TRBV6-6 and TRBJ2-7, with 8 bases identical to TRBD2. CDR1 MNHNY and CDR2 SVGAGI come from the germline V gene (reference sequence). Trimming at V came to 7 bases and at J to 1 base, leaving 3 bases not matched to a gene. CDR3 size: 13 residues.

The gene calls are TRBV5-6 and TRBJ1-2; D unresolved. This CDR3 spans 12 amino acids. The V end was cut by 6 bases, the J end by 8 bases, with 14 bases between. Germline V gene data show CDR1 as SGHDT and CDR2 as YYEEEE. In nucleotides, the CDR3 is TGTGCCAGCAACCACCCCCTTGAGGGCTACACCTTC. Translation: CASNHPLEGYTF.

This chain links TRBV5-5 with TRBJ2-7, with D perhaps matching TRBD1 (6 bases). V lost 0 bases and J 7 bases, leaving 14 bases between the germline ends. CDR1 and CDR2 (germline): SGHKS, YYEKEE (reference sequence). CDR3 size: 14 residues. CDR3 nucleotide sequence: TGTGCCAGCAGCTTGGCGGCAGGGGAAGTGGAGCAGTACTTC. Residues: CASSLAAGEVEQYF.

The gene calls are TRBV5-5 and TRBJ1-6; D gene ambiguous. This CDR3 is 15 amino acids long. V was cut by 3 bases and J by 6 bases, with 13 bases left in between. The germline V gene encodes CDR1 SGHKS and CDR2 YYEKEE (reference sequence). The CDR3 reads CASSSARVLNSPLHF. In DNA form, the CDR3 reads TGTGCCAGCAGCTCTGCCCGGGTCCTTAATTCACCCCTCCACTTT.

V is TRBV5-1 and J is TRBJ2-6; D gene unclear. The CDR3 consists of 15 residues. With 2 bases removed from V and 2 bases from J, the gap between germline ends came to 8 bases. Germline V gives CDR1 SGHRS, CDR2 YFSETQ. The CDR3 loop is CASSLSGTGANVLTF. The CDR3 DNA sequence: TGCGCCAGCAGCTTATCAGGTACTGGGGCCAACGTCCTGACTTTC. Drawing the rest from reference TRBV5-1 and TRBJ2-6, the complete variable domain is KAGVTQTPRYLIKTRGQQVTLSCSPISGHRSVSWYQQTPGQGLQFLFEYFSETQRNKGNFPGRFSGRQFSNSRSEMNVSTLELGDSALYLCASSLSGTGANVLTFGAGSRLTVL.

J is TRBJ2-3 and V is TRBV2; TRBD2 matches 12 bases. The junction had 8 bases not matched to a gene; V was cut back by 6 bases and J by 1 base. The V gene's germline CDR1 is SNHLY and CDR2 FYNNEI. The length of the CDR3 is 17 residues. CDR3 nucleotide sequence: TGTGCCAGCAGGATAACTAGCGGGGGGACCCGCACAGATACGCAGTATTTT. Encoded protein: CASRITSGGTRTDTQYF.

The CDR3, as DNA: TGTGCCAGTAAAGTTAGCACCGGGGAGCTGTTTTTT. Translation: CASKVSTGELFF. This chain connects TRBV19 to TRBJ2-2; no definite D call. With 7 bases removed from V and 4 bases from J, the gap between germline ends came to 7 bases. The CDR3 loop spans 12 amino acids. CDR1 LNHDA and CDR2 SQIVND come from the germline V gene (reference sequence).

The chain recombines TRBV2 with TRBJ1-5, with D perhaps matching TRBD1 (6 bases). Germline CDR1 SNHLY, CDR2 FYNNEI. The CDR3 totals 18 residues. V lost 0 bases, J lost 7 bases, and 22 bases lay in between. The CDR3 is CASSEALSGQGRGQPQHF. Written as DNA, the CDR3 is TGTGCCAGCAGTGAAGCGCTCTCAGGGCAGGGGCGCGGGCAGCCCCAGCATTTT. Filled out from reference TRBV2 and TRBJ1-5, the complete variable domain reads EPEVTQTPSHQVTQMGQEVILRCVPISNHLYFYWYRQILGQKVEFLVSFYNNEISEKSEIFDDQFSVERPDGSNFTLKIRSTKLEDSAMYFCASSEALSGQGRGQPQHFGDGTRLSIL.

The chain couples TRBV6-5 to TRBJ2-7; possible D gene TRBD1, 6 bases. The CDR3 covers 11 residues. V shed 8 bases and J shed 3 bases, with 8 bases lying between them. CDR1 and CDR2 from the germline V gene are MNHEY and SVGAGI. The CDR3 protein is CASDRNYEQYF. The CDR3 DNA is TGTGCCAGCGACAGGAACTACGAGCAGTACTTC.

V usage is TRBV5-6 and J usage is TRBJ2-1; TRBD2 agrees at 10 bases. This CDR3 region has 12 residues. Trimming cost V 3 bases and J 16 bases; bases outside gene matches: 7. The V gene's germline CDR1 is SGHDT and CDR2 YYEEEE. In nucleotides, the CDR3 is TGTGCCAGCAGCTCTCGAGCGGGGGGGCAATTCTTC. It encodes CASSSRAGGQFF.

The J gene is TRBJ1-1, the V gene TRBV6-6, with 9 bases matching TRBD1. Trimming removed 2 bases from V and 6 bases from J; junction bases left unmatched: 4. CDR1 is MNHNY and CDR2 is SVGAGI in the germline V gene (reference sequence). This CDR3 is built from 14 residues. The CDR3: CASSYVGQGPEAFF. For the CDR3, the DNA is TGTGCCAGCAGTTACGTAGGACAGGGGCCTGAAGCTTTCTTT.